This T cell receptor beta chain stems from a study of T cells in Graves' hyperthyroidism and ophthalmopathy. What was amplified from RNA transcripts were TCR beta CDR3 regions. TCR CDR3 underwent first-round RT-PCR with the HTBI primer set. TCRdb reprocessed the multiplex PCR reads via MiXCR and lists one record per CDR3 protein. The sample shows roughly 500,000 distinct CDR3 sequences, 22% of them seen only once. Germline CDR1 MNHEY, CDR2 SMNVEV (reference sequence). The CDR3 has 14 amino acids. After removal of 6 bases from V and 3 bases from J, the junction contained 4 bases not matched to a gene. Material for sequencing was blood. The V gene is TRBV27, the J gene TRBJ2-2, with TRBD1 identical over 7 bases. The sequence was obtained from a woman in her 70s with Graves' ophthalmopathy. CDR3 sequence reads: CASRGQADTGELFF. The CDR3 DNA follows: TGTGCCAGCAGAGGACAGGCCGACACCGGGGAGCTGTTTTTT.